Listed below are T cell receptor beta chains from one sample, sequenced in a study of Graves' ophthalmopathy and Graves' hyperthyroidism. One entry per CDR3 protein, called by TCRdb with MiXCR from the multiplex PCR reads. Of 150,000 to 200,000 distinct CDR3 sequences detected, under 45% appear once; the ten largest clones hold roughly 8.9%. Material for sequencing was peripheral blood. The receptor source for this set is a man aged 30 to 39 with Graves' ophthalmopathy. Each CDR3 is given with its conserved first and last residue. The D gene is left open where the match is weak.

len: 13; v_gene: TRBV6-6; j_gene: TRBJ1-2; d_gene: -; CDR3aa: CASSAQSGYGYTF
len: 13; v_gene: TRBV28; j_gene: TRBJ1-2; d_gene: -; CDR3aa: CASTRTDNYGYTF
len: 13; v_gene: TRBV7-2; j_gene: TRBJ1-3; d_gene: -; CDR3aa: CASSLGVINTIYF
len: 14; v_gene: TRBV12-3/TRBV12-4; j_gene: TRBJ1-1; d_gene: -; CDR3aa: CASSSTVGWGEAFF
len: 16; v_gene: TRBV7-8; j_gene: TRBJ2-5; d_gene: TRBD1; CDR3aa: CASSFPGTGVQETQYF
len: 14; v_gene: TRBV4-1; j_gene: TRBJ1-5; d_gene: -; CDR3aa: CATRDIYSNQPQHF
len: 15; v_gene: TRBV15; j_gene: TRBJ1-2; d_gene: -; CDR3aa: CATSSLPGFVYGYTF
len: 13; v_gene: TRBV29-1; j_gene: TRBJ2-7; d_gene: TRBD1; CDR3aa: CSVERQGSYEQYF
len: 14; v_gene: TRBV12-3/TRBV12-4; j_gene: TRBJ1-2; d_gene: -; CDR3aa: CASSLIGDGDGYTF
len: 16; v_gene: TRBV7-9; j_gene: TRBJ2-5; d_gene: TRBD2; CDR3aa: CASSLGPSGVQETQYF
len: 16; v_gene: TRBV12-3/TRBV12-4; j_gene: TRBJ2-5; d_gene: -; CDR3aa: CASSLRTARPKETQYF
len: 14; v_gene: TRBV12-3/TRBV12-4; j_gene: TRBJ2-7; d_gene: -; CDR3aa: CASSFGPGSYEQYF
len: 14; v_gene: TRBV15; j_gene: TRBJ2-7; d_gene: TRBD1; CDR3aa: CATSSNRGSYEQYF
len: 16; v_gene: TRBV6-2/TRBV6-3; j_gene: TRBJ2-7; d_gene: TRBD2; CDR3aa: CASSLTGTSGSYEQYF
len: 15; v_gene: TRBV12-3/TRBV12-4; j_gene: TRBJ1-1; d_gene: -; CDR3aa: CASSLALTSNTEAFF
len: 14; v_gene: TRBV5-8; j_gene: TRBJ1-2; d_gene: TRBD1; CDR3aa: CASSRARGGYGYTF
len: 17; v_gene: TRBV28; j_gene: TRBJ1-1; d_gene: TRBD1; CDR3aa: CASSPRDRGLMNTEAFF
len: 16; v_gene: TRBV28; j_gene: TRBJ2-2; d_gene: -; CDR3aa: CASSSRRWSDTGELFF
len: 14; v_gene: TRBV6-2/TRBV6-3; j_gene: TRBJ1-5; d_gene: -; CDR3aa: CASRLNRVGQPQHF
len: 14; v_gene: TRBV6-2/TRBV6-3; j_gene: TRBJ1-1; d_gene: TRBD1; CDR3aa: CASSYPGGKTEAFF
len: 14; v_gene: TRBV2; j_gene: TRBJ2-6; d_gene: -; CDR3aa: CASVRASGANVLTF
len: 15; v_gene: TRBV4-2; j_gene: TRBJ1-1; d_gene: -; CDR3aa: CASSRNPGVGTEAFF
len: 12; v_gene: TRBV12-3/TRBV12-4; j_gene: TRBJ1-2; d_gene: -; CDR3aa: CASSAGSLGYSF
len: 12; v_gene: TRBV6-1; j_gene: TRBJ2-7; d_gene: -; CDR3aa: CVSSAMRYEQYF
len: 14; v_gene: TRBV12-3/TRBV12-4; j_gene: TRBJ1-1; d_gene: -; CDR3aa: CASNKDGIDTEAFF
len: 13; v_gene: TRBV6-1; j_gene: TRBJ1-1; d_gene: -; CDR3aa: CASSDDYVNPAFF
len: 15; v_gene: TRBV6-4; j_gene: TRBJ2-5; d_gene: -; CDR3aa: CASTRLSLGQETQYF
len: 14; v_gene: TRBV24-1; j_gene: TRBJ2-7; d_gene: -; CDR3aa: CATSDSGTSYEQYF
len: 17; v_gene: TRBV4-2; j_gene: TRBJ2-7; d_gene: -; CDR3aa: CASSQEVFEGPAYEQYF
len: 14; v_gene: TRBV7-9; j_gene: TRBJ2-7; d_gene: -; CDR3aa: CASSFPGSSYEQYF
len: 13; v_gene: TRBV29-1; j_gene: TRBJ2-7; d_gene: -; CDR3aa: CSVEGGGGHEQYF
len: 15; v_gene: TRBV11-3; j_gene: TRBJ2-2; d_gene: TRBD1; CDR3aa: CASTIETGRTGELFF
len: 14; v_gene: TRBV12-3/TRBV12-4; j_gene: TRBJ2-7; d_gene: TRBD2; CDR3aa: CASSLWTSGREQYF
len: 14; v_gene: TRBV6-1; j_gene: TRBJ2-7; d_gene: TRBD2; CDR3aa: CASRRTSGNYEQYF
len: 15; v_gene: TRBV6-5; j_gene: TRBJ1-5; d_gene: TRBD1; CDR3aa: CASSYTGQSNQPQHF
len: 13; v_gene: TRBV20-1; j_gene: TRBJ1-5; d_gene: -; CDR3aa: CSAPTGQGQPQHF
len: 14; v_gene: TRBV6-5; j_gene: TRBJ2-2; d_gene: TRBD2; CDR3aa: CASTRLAATGELFF
len: 14; v_gene: TRBV27; j_gene: TRBJ1-1; d_gene: -; CDR3aa: CASSPEYGDTEAFF
len: 15; v_gene: TRBV20-1; j_gene: TRBJ2-7; d_gene: TRBD1; CDR3aa: CSAGHPGQSSYEQYF
len: 14; v_gene: TRBV30; j_gene: TRBJ1-5; d_gene: -; CDR3aa: CAWSAGRGNQPQHF
len: 15; v_gene: TRBV28; j_gene: TRBJ1-6; d_gene: -; CDR3aa: CASSFSGQHNSPLHF
len: 13; v_gene: TRBV29-1; j_gene: TRBJ2-7; d_gene: -; CDR3aa: CGVGWTGPYEQYF
len: 14; v_gene: TRBV28; j_gene: TRBJ2-3; d_gene: -; CDR3aa: CASSVLTGTDTQYF